A few counts support the clone carrying this T cell receptor (beta chain). The data originate from a study of T cell responses to AZD1222 COVID-19 vaccine. Sequencing was performed with immunoSEQ multiplex PCR; in TCRdb, only in-frame clones are kept and a portion is missing. The table records 150,000 to 200,000 clones, roughly 94% of them present only once. This sequence originates from an adult in good health. Sequencing used peripheral blood, obtained on day 0 of MenACWY control vaccination.

The CDR3 protein is CASSPLGRDTYEQYF. CDR3 DNA sequence: TGTGCCAGTAGTCCCCTGGGCAGGGACACCTACGAGCAGTACTTC. The J gene is TRBJ2-7, the V gene TRBV19, with D possibly being TRBD1 (6 bases). The CDR3 is 15 amino acids. Germline CDR1 is LNHDA and CDR2 is SQIVND (reference sequence). Trimming took 5 bases from V and 2 from J, leaving 16 bases between them.